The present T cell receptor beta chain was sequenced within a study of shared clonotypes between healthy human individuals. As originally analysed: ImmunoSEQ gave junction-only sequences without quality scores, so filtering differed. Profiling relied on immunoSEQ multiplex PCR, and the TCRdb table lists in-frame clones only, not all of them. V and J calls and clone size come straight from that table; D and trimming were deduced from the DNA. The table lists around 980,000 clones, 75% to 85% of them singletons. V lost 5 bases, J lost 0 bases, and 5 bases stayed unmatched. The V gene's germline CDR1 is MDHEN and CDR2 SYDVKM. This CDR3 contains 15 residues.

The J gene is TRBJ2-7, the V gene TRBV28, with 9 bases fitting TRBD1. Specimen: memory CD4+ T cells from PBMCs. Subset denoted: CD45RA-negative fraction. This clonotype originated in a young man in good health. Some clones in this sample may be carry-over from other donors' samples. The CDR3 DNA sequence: TGTGCCAGCAGTCCCCAGACAGGGGGCTCCTACGAGCAGTACTTC. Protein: CASSPQTGGSYEQYF.